This T cell receptor beta chain was sequenced for a study of T cell changes during pregnancy in multiple sclerosis. TCRdb's table, derived via immunoSEQ multiplex PCR, lists solely in-frame clones and lacks some. The data contain roughly 35,000 clones, 75% to 95% of them seen just once; the ten biggest clones take up around 11%. The receptor was isolated from a female donor with multiple sclerosis, enrolled in a pregnancy study. Sequences were derived from CD8+ T cells from peripheral blood mononuclear cells, sampled before pregnancy.

The CDR3: CASSQEPPGGAEETQYF. CDR3 nucleotide sequence: TGCGCCAGCAGCCAAGAGCCCCCCGGGGGGGCCGAAGAGACCCAGTACTTC. The chain uses TRBV4-3 and TRBJ2-5, with 8 bases lining up with TRBD2. The V gene end was trimmed by 0 bases and the J gene end by 3 bases; junction bases not matched to a gene: 9. The V gene's germline CDR1 is LGHNA and CDR2 YSLEER. The CDR3 extends over 17 amino acids.